This TCR beta chain was sequenced in a study of blood T cells in healthy people across ages. The CDR3 extends over 13 amino acids. Germline lookup yields CDR1 DFQATT and CDR2 SNEGSKA (reference sequence). V dropped 5 bases and J dropped 13 bases, with 21 bases sitting between them. The second PCR ran roughly 7 to 12 cycles with a sample-barcoded 5' primer and J-beta primers. TCRdb fed the 5' RACE reads into MiXCR, producing one record per CDR3 protein. The sample has under 1 million distinct CDR3 sequences, 44% seen once. Only a few counts were recorded for this clonotype. This clonotype was sampled from a man aged 60-69 years in good health. The material sequenced was blood. This chain links TRBV20-1 with TRBJ2-1; perhaps TRBD2 as D (6 bases). This CDR3 reads CSAEPGDQETQFF. The CDR3 nucleotides are TGCAGTGCTGAGCCGGGAGACCAAGAGACCCAGTTCTTC.